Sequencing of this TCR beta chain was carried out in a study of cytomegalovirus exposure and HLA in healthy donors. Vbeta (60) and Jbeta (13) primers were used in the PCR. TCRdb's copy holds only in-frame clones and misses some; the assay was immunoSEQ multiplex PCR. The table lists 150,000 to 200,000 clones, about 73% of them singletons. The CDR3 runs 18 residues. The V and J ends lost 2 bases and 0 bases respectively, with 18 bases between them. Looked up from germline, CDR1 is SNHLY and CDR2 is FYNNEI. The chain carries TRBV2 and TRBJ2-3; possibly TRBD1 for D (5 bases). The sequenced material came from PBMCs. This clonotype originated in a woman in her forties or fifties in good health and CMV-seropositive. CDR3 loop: CASSEFRTGTTSTDTQYF. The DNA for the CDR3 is TGTGCCAGCAGTGAATTTCGTACAGGCACCACTAGCACAGATACGCAGTATTTT.